These 19 T cell receptor beta chains were sequenced from one sample in a study of Ad26.COV2.S vaccination and SARS-CoV-2 variants. The assay was immunoSEQ multiplex PCR, and TCRdb's table has in-frame clones only and misses some. Here the sample spans roughly 300,000 clones, 88% being singletons. The treatment here: 15 to 20 received Ad26.COV2.S at low or high dose, single or two shots; 5 received placebo; per-sample allocation not given. Collection of samples fell on day 63 after the first vaccine or placebo injection. This specimen was peripheral blood, taken in a trial of Ad26.COV2.S vaccine versus placebo. These receptor sequences come from a person between 18 and 65 years old who received the Ad26.COV2.S COVID-19 vaccine or a placebo.

V and J are TRBV18 and TRBJ1-4; no clear D. Per the germline V gene, CDR1 is KGHSH and CDR2 is LQKENI. The CDR3 contains 14 residues. V lost 2 bases to trimming and J lost 9 bases, with 13 bases between them. CDR3 bases: TGTGCCAGCTCACCAGTTTCGGCAACCCAAAAACTGTTTTTT. It is translated as CASSPVSATQKLFF.

This chain uses TRBV10-3 with TRBJ2-7, with D tentatively TRBD1 or TRBD2 (5 bases each). The CDR3 length is 13 residues. The V gene's germline CDR1 is ENHRY and CDR2 SYGVKD. V was clipped by 7 bases and J by 3 bases, with 13 bases between them. The CDR3 DNA sequence: TGTGCCATCAAACCCTTGGGGGACTACGAGCAGTACTTC. It translates to CAIKPLGDYEQYF.

The CDR3 sequence: CASSLVYNPIYGYTF. The CDR3 DNA follows: TGTGCCAGCAGCTTAGTCTACAATCCAATCTATGGCTACACCTTC. The chain carries TRBV7-2 and TRBJ1-2, with D unresolved. V was clipped by 1 base and J by 4 bases, with 13 bases between them. CDR3 length: 15 residues. Germline values: CDR1 SGHTA, CDR2 FQGNSA.

The chain links TRBV4-1 to TRBJ1-2; D gene unclear. Trimming removed 0 bases at V and 4 bases at J, with 12 bases between. This CDR3 has 15 residues. The germline V gene has CDR1 MGHRA and CDR2 YSYEKL. CDR3 sequence (DNA): TGCGCCAGCAGCCAAGAGGGGTCAGGCGCCTATGGCTACACCTTC. It specifies CASSQEGSGAYGYTF.

This clone was detected ten times or more. The chain recombines TRBV11-2 with TRBJ1-1; a possible D gene is TRBD1 (5 bases). V was pared by 0 bases and J by 4 bases, with 18 bases between. Germline loops: CDR1 SGHAT, CDR2 FQNNGV. This CDR3 is built from 17 residues. CDR3 sequence reads: CASSLELPGGSGTEAFF. For the CDR3, the DNA is TGTGCCAGCAGCTTAGAATTGCCCGGGGGTAGCGGCACTGAAGCTTTCTTT.

This clone was detected a few times. The same CDR3 is also encoded by other DNA sequences in this sample. The J gene is TRBJ1-2, the V gene TRBV15, with D uncertain. Germline V gene data show CDR1 as LNHNV and CDR2 as YYDKDF (reference sequence). This CDR3 has 12 amino acids. V dropped 5 bases and J dropped 0 bases, with 4 bases sitting between them. In nucleotides, the CDR3 is TGTGCCACCAGCGCCTCTAACTATGGCTACACCTTC. Encoded protein: CATSASNYGYTF.

The V and J genes are TRBV9 and TRBJ1-5; 11 nucleotides agree with TRBD1. V lost 4 bases and J lost 7; bases outside the gene matches: 7. The CDR3 is made up of 15 amino acids. Germline assignment: CDR1 SGDLS and CDR2 YYNGEE. CDR3 sequence (DNA): TGTGCCAGCAGCATAGGACAGGGGGCGGGGCAGCCCCAGCATTTT. Its protein is CASSIGQGAGQPQHF.

V gene TRBV29-1 combines with J gene TRBJ1-3; a weak D match, TRBD1 (5 bases). Germline assignment: CDR1 SQVTM and CDR2 ANQGSEA. CDR3 length: 12 amino acids. The ends were cut back, 7 bases at V and 2 bases at J, with 9 bases in the middle. CDR3 sequence reads: CSASGTGNTIYF. The CDR3 DNA reads as TGCAGCGCATCAGGGACTGGAAACACCATATATTTT.

The chain combines TRBV18 with TRBJ2-7; maybe TRBD1 (7 bases). Trimming stripped 5 bases from V and 1 base from J, with 15 bases between. This CDR3 contains 15 residues. Per germline, CDR1 KGHSH and CDR2 LQKENI. For the CDR3, the DNA is TGTGCCAGCTCAAGAACAGGGGCGGGATCCTACGAGCAGTACTTC. It is translated as CASSRTGAGSYEQYF.

This chain uses TRBV12-3 or TRBV12-4 with TRBJ2-3; 7 nucleotides line up with TRBD1. The CDR3 totals 13 residues. V trimming: 5 bases; J trimming: 1 base; junction bases outside the gene matches: 0. The CDR3 sequence is CASSTGGTDTQYF. Written as DNA, the CDR3 is TGTGCCAGCAGTACAGGGGGCACAGATACGCAGTATTTT.

The J gene is TRBJ2-3, the V gene TRBV6-6; no definite D call. Looked up from germline, CDR1 is MNHNY and CDR2 is SVGAGI (reference sequence). This CDR3 region has 14 residues. V was clipped by 1 base and J by 2 bases, with 7 bases between them. The CDR3 here is CASSYLGSTDTQYF. In DNA form, the CDR3 reads TGTGCCAGCAGTTACTTAGGGTCCACAGATACGCAGTATTTT.

The chain links TRBV11-2 to TRBJ1-1, with a weak D call TRBD1 (6 bases). The CDR3 consists of 12 residues. Trimming left V 3 bases short and J 11 bases short, with 13 bases between. Germline V gene data show CDR1 as SGHAT and CDR2 as FQNNGV. CDR3 region: CASSFGGRLAFF. CDR3 nucleotides: TGTGCCAGCAGCTTCGGGGGGCGCCTGGCTTTCTTT.

The chain has TRBV19 and TRBJ1-2; D possibly corresponds to TRBD1 (5 bases). The CDR3 is 13 residues long. The germline V and J ends were trimmed by 8 bases and 1 base, with 11 bases remaining between them. Looked up from germline, CDR1 is LNHDA and CDR2 is SQIVND (reference sequence). The CDR3, as DNA: TGTGCCAGTTCCGACAGAAGTAACTATGGCTACACCTTC. Protein product: CASSDRSNYGYTF.

The CDR3 DNA follows: TGTGCCAGCAGTTCCCTCAGGGGGCTTAATGAAAAACTGTTTTTT. Residues: CASSSLRGLNEKLFF. This rearrangement joins TRBV6-5 to TRBJ1-4, with 8 bases aligning to TRBD1. The CDR3 is 15 amino acids. With V trimmed by 4 bases and J by 4 bases, 5 bases remained unmatched. The V gene's germline CDR1 is MNHEY and CDR2 SVGAGI.

As concerns this clone: In the same sample, other DNA sequences code for this CDR3. The chain has TRBV9 and TRBJ1-2; D ambiguous. Trimming left V 0 bases short and J 4 bases short, with 4 bases between. Per germline, CDR1 SGDLS and CDR2 YYNGEE. CDR3 size: 12 residues. The CDR3 sequence is CASSVDGYGYTF. The DNA for the CDR3 is TGTGCCAGCAGCGTAGACGGCTATGGCTACACCTTC.

The chain is built from TRBV6-6 and TRBJ2-7, with D maybe TRBD1 (6 bases). The CDR3 totals 14 residues. Trimming took off 2 bases at V and 1 base at J, with 9 bases between the two ends. Germline values: CDR1 MNHNY, CDR2 SVGAGI (reference sequence). The CDR3 spells CASSYNRDSYEQYF. For the CDR3, the DNA is TGTGCCAGCAGTTACAACAGGGATTCCTACGAGCAGTACTTC.

This chain connects TRBV7-9 to TRBJ2-7; D is possibly TRBD1 (6 bases). Germline CDR1 is SEHNR and CDR2 is FQNEAQ (reference sequence). The CDR3 runs 13 residues. Trimming cost V 3 bases and J 8 bases, with 14 bases left between them. CDR3 loop: CASSLLDSPKQYF. The CDR3 DNA follows: TGTGCCAGCAGCTTGCTGGACAGCCCAAAGCAGTACTTC.

The V call is TRBV30, the J call TRBJ2-7, with D uncertain. In germline, CDR1 is GTSNPN, CDR2 SVGIG (reference sequence). CDR3 length equals 11 residues. Deletions cut 2 bases from V and 6 bases from J, with 8 bases between. The DNA for the CDR3 is TGTGCCTGGAGTCCCTCCCGCGAGCAGTACTTC. This translates into CAWSPSREQYF.

The chain couples TRBV5-1 to TRBJ1-1; the D gene is possibly TRBD1 (5 bases). CDR1 is SGHRS, CDR2 YFSETQ, per germline. This CDR3 is 14 amino acids long. Trimming cost V 4 bases and J 5 bases, with 15 bases left between them. The DNA of the CDR3 is TGCGCCAGCAGCCTCTGGGGGGAGGTTACTGAAGCTTTCTTT. Its translation: CASSLWGEVTEAFF.